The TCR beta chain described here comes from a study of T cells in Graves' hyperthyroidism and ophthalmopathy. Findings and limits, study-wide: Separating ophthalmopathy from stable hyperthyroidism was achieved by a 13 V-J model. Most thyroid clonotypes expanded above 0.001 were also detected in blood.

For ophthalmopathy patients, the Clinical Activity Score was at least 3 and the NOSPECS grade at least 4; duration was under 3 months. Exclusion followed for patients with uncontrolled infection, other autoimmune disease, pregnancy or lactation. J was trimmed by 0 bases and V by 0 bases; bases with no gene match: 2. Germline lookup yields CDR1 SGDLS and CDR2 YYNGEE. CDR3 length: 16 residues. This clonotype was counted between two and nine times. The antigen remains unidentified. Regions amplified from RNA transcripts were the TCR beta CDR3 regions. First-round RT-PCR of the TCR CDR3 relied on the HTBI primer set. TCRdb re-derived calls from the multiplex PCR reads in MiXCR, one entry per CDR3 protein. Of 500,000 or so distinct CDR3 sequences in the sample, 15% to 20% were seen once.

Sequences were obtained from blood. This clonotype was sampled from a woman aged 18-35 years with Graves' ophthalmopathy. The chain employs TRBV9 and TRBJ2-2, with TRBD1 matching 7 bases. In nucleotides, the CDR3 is TGTGCCAGCAGCGTAGGGGGGACAGCGAACACCGGGGAGCTGTTTTTT. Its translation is CASSVGGTANTGELFF.